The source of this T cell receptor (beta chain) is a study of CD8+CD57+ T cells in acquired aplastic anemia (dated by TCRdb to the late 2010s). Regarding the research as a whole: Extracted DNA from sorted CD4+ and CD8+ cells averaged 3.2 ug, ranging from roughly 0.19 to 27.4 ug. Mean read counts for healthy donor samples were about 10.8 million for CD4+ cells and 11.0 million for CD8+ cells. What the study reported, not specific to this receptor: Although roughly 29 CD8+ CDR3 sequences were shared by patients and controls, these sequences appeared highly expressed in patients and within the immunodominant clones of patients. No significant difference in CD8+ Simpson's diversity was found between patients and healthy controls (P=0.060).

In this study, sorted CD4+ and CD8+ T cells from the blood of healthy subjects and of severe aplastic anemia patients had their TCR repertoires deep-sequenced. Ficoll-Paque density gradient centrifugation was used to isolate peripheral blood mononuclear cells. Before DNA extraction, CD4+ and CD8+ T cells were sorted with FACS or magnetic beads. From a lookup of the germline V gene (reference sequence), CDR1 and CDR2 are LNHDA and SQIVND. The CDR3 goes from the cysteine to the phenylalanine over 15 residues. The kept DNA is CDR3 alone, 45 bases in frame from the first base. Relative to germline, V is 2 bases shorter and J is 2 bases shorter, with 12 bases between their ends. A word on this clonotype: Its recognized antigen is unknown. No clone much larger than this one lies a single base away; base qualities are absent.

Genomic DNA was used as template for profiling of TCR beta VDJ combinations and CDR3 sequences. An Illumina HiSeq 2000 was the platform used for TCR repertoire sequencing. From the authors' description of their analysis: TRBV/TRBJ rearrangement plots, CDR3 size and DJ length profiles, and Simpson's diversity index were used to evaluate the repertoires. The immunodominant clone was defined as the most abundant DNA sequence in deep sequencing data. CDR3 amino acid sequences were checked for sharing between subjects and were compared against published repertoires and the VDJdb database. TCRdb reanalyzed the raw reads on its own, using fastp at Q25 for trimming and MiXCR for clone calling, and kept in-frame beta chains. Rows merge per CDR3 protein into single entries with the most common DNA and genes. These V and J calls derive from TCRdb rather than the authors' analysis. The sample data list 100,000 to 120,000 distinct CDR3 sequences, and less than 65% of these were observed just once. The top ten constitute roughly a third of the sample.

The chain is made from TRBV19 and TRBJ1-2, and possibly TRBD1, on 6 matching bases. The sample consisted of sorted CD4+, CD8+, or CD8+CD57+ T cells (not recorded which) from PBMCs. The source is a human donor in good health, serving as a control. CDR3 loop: CASSIMAGDNYGYTF. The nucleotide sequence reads TGTGCCAGTAGTATAATGGCAGGGGACAACTATGGCTACACCTTC.